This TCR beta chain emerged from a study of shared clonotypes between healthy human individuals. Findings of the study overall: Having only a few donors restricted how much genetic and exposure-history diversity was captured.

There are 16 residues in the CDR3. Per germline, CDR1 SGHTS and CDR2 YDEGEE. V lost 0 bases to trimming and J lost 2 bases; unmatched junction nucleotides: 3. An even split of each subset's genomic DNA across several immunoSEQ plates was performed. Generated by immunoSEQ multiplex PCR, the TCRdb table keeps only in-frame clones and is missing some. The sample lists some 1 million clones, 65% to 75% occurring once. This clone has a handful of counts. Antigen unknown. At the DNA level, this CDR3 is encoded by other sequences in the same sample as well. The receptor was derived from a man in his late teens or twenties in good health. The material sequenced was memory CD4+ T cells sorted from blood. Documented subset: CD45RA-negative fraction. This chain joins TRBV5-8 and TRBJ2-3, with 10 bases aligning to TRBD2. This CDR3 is CASSLAAGGSTDTQYF. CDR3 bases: TGTGCCAGCAGCTTGGCAGCGGGGGGGTCCACAGATACGCAGTATTTT.